This T cell receptor (beta chain) was sequenced during a study of blood T cells in healthy people across ages. General observations from the study: Diversity figures derived from one million T cells were judged to underestimate the true value.

From germline, CDR1 is SEHNR and CDR2 FQNEAQ (reference sequence). The CDR3 has 15 amino acids. Trimming shortened V by 5 bases and J by 1 base, and 14 bases separated the two germline ends. This clonotype was picked up a small number of times. The antigen is not known. A sample-barcoded 5' primer and a J-beta primer mix were used in a second PCR of roughly 6 to 12 cycles. TCRdb itself ran the 5' RACE reads through MiXCR, one entry per CDR3 protein. Among approximately 800,000 distinct CDR3 sequences, about 26% were seen once, and the ten largest hold over 2.5%. These data were also reused for a study on T cells of mothers and their children. That publication notes: Extracted RNA, in its entirety, went into cDNA synthesis at 1.5 ug per 15 ul.

The sample consisted of blood. This clonotype was obtained from a boy between 5 and 17 years old in good health. This chain connects TRBV7-9 to TRBJ2-5; D ambiguous. The CDR3 DNA follows: TGTGCCAGCAGCCCCGTTACTAACTTCCAAGAGACCCAGTACTTC. Residues: CASSPVTNFQETQYF.